This T cell receptor beta chain was identified in a study of cytomegalovirus exposure and HLA in healthy donors. For the study at large: There were 88 million or so unique TCRs (from HLA-typed donors) in an early data release.

Concerning this clone: Its antigen is currently unknown.

Findings and caveats of the study: Analysis was performed later, and it showed HLA-associated TCR beta chains to be more clonally expanded than equally common others. In a later analysis, V- and J-gene trimming of beta chains associated with a DCLRE1C missense variant, replicated independently. An analysis that came later showed most CMV-associated TCR beta chains appearing HLA-restricted.

The germline V gene has CDR1 MNHEY and CDR2 SVGAGI. The CDR3 is 15 amino acids. V was clipped by 6 bases and J by 5 bases; unmatched bases: 11. PCR amplification relied on 60 Vbeta primers (plus 13 Jbeta primers). Clones were read by immunoSEQ multiplex PCR, and TCRdb kept only the in-frame ones, dropping some. In the table there are around 120,000 clones, roughly 69% of which are singletons. Sequenced: PBMCs. The TCR originated in a woman in her thirties or forties in good health and CMV-seropositive. This chain uses TRBV6-5 with TRBJ2-7, with 9 bases aligning to TRBD1. CDR3 sequence (DNA): TGTGCCAGCAGCCCCCGGACAGGGGTTACGGACGAGCAGTACTTC. It specifies CASSPRTGVTDEQYF.